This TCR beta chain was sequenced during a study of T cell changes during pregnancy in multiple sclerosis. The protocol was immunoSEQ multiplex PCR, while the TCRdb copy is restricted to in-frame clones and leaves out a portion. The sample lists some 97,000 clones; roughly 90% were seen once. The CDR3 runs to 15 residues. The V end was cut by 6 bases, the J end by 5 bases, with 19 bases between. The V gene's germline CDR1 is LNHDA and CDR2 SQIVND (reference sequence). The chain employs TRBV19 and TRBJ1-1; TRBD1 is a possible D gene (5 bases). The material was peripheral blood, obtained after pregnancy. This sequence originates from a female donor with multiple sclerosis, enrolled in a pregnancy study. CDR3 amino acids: CASSSLLVGGTEAFF. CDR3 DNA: TGTGCCAGTAGCTCGCTTCTAGTGGGGGGAACTGAAGCTTTCTTT. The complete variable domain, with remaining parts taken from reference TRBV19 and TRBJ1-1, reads DGGITQSPKYLFRKEGQNVTLSCEQNLNHDAMYWYRQDPGQGLRLIYYSQIVNDFQKGDIAEGYSVSREKKESFPLTVTSAQKNPTAFYLCASSSLLVGGTEAFFGQGTRLTVV.